The source of this TCR beta chain is a study of CD8 T cells in ankylosing spondylitis. The CDR3 totals 13 residues. Germline V gene sequence: CDR1 SQVTM, CDR2 ANQGSEA. The V end was cut by 5 bases, the J end by 5 bases, with 15 bases between. Whole-study findings and limits: There was a TCR beta motif, made of several highly homologous variants, that appeared characteristic of ankylosing spondylitis blood.

Scientists made TCR beta libraries using quantitative 5'-RACE with molecular barcodes. TCRdb re-called the 5' RACE reads through MiXCR, storing one row per CDR3 protein. The repertoire has about 130,000 distinct CDR3 sequences, around 9.7% of them found once; the top ten carry 2.5% to 3.5%. Ten or more counts support this clonotype. Its antigen is not known. Sequencing input: blood, either unsorted or a sorted T cell fraction (not recorded which). The genes are TRBV29-1 and TRBJ1-1; D perhaps matches TRBD1 (5 bases). The sequence was collected from a male donor with ankylosing spondylitis or in good health (not recorded which). CDR3 nucleotides: TGCAGCGTTCAAACAGGCGAGGGGACTGAAGCTTTCTTT. As protein: CSVQTGEGTEAFF.